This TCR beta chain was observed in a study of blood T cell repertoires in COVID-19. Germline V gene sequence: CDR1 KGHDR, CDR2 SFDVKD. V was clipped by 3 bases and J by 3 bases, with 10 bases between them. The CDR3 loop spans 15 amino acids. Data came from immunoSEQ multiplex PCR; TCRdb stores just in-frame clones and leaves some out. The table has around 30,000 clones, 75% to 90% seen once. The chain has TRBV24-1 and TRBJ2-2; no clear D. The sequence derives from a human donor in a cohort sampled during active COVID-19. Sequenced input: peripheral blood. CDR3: CATSDARRYTGELFF. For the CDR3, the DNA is TGTGCCACCAGTGATGCCCGTAGATACACCGGGGAGCTGTTTTTT.